The 20 T cell receptor beta chains presented below share a single source sample, sequenced in a study of identical twins. One entry per CDR3 protein results from TCRdb running MiXCR on the 5' RACE reads. Of approximately 350,000 distinct CDR3 sequences in the sample, roughly an eighth were seen once. These data were also reused for a study on yellow fever vaccine responses in identical twins.

The source material was CD8+ T cells sorted from blood. The receptors were gathered from a woman between 18 and 30 years old in good health.

This clonotype was counted at least ten times. The CDR3 protein is CASSQVSRPTDTQYF. The CDR3 bases are TGCGCCAGCAGCCAAGTTAGCCGACCCACAGATACGCAGTATTTT. The chain carries TRBV4-1 and TRBJ2-3, with D hard to call. Germline V gives CDR1 MGHRA, CDR2 YSYEKL. V was trimmed by 1 base and J by 2 bases, leaving 10 bases between them. The CDR3 has 15 residues.

The rearrangement links TRBV20-1 to TRBJ1-1; 7 bases align to TRBD1. In germline, CDR1 is DFQATT, CDR2 SNEGSKA (reference sequence). The CDR3 extends over 13 amino acids. Trimming removed 4 bases from V and 8 bases from J; junction bases left unmatched: 10. CDR3 region: CSATTGGGVEAFF. CDR3 in DNA: TGCAGTGCTACCACCGGAGGGGGCGTGGAAGCTTTCTTT.

The chain combines TRBV13 with TRBJ2-2, with unresolved D. The CDR3 sequence is 13 residues long. Trimming stripped 3 bases from V and 7 bases from J, with 9 bases between. The germline CDR1 and CDR2 sequences are PRHDT and FYEKMQ (reference sequence). The CDR3 sequence is CASSFGAVGELFF. CDR3 bases: TGTGCCAGCAGCTTCGGAGCTGTCGGGGAGCTGTTTTTT. The whole variable domain, filled in from reference TRBV13 and TRBJ2-2, reads AAGVIQSPRHLIKEKRETATLKCYPIPRHDTVYWYQQGPGQDPQFLISFYEKMQSDKGSIPDRFSAQQFSDYHSELNMSSLELGDSALYFCASSFGAVGELFFGEGSRLTVL.

The chain carries TRBV27 and TRBJ2-1; D is perhaps TRBD2 (7 bases). There are 15 residues in the CDR3. From germline, CDR1 is MNHEY and CDR2 SMNVEV (reference sequence). The CDR3 loop is CATTPGGSSYNEQFF. The CDR3 bases are TGTGCAACCACCCCGGGGGGCAGCTCCTACAATGAGCAGTTCTTC.

The rearrangement links TRBV19 to TRBJ2-2; TRBD2 matches 13 bases. Germline assignment: CDR1 LNHDA and CDR2 SQIVND (reference sequence). The CDR3 is 22 residues long. The trim removed 6 bases at V and 0 bases at J, leaving 19 bases unmatched. CDR3 DNA sequence: TGTGCCAGTAGAGATATTGGGGCGGGACTAGCGGGAAGCCCTACGAACACCGGGGAGCTGTTTTTT. Protein product: CASRDIGAGLAGSPTNTGELFF. Variable domain in full (rest from reference TRBV19 and TRBJ2-2): DGGITQSPKYLFRKEGQNVTLSCEQNLNHDAMYWYRQDPGQGLRLIYYSQIVNDFQKGDIAEGYSVSREKKESFPLTVTSAQKNPTAFYLCASRDIGAGLAGSPTNTGELFFGEGSRLTVL.

The chain employs TRBV2 and TRBJ2-5; D is unclear. The ends were cut back, 4 bases at V and 0 bases at J, with 6 bases in the middle. The length of the CDR3 is 13 residues. In germline, CDR1 is SNHLY, CDR2 FYNNEI. The CDR3 sequence is CASSGGNQETQYF. The DNA for the CDR3 is TGTGCCAGCAGTGGGGGAAACCAAGAGACCCAGTACTTC.

This clonotype has ten or more counts. This sequence joins TRBV10-3 and TRBJ2-7; D is perhaps TRBD1 or TRBD2 (6 bases each). The germline gives CDR1 ENHRY, CDR2 SYGVKD. The CDR3 consists of 15 residues. Trimming pared 6 bases from V and 8 bases from J, leaving 23 bases between. CDR3 residues: CAIRDPTGGEVKQYF. The CDR3 DNA follows: TGTGCCATCAGGGACCCGACAGGCGGGGAAGTAAAGCAGTACTTC.

CDR3 nucleotides: TGTGCCAGCAGTTTAGCGGGGCCGACAGGGAATGAGCAGTTCTTC. Residues: CASSLAGPTGNEQFF. The chain uses TRBV27 and TRBJ2-1; weak D call: TRBD1 (7 bases). With 2 bases removed from V and 7 bases from J, the gap between germline ends came to 15 bases. The CDR3 runs to 15 residues. In germline, CDR1 is MNHEY, CDR2 SMNVEV (reference sequence).

This clonotype showed up just a few times. The rearrangement links TRBV20-1 to TRBJ1-2, with D hard to call. Germline CDR1 DFQATT, CDR2 SNEGSKA (reference sequence). CDR3 length: 13 amino acids. V was clipped by 1 base and J by 7 bases, with 13 bases between them. The CDR3 DNA reads TGCAGTGCTAGAGTCACCGAGTATGTTGGCTACACCTTC. The encoded protein is CSARVTEYVGYTF.

This clonotype was found a few times. The genes are TRBV2 and TRBJ2-1; 8 nucleotides match TRBD2. CDR3 size: 17 residues. The V gene's germline CDR1 is SNHLY and CDR2 FYNNEI. The V segment lost 2 bases and the J segment 4 bases; nucleotides outside the gene matches: 10. The DNA for the CDR3 is TGTGCCAGCAGTGAAATGGAGGCGGGAGGTCTTTACAATGAGCAGTTCTTC. This encodes CASSEMEAGGLYNEQFF.

This chain links TRBV6-1 with TRBJ2-1; unclear D gene. Germline values: CDR1 MNHNS, CDR2 SASEGT. This CDR3 region has 16 residues. V lost 3 bases, J lost 0 bases, and 12 bases lay in between. The chain's CDR3 is CASSEAAESSYNEQFF. CDR3 coding DNA: TGTGCCAGCAGTGAGGCTGCAGAGAGCTCCTACAATGAGCAGTTCTTC.

This clonotype was seen more than once but under ten times. The V and J genes are TRBV10-3 and TRBJ1-1; D not resolved. Trimming left V 3 bases short and J 6 bases short, with 8 bases between. Germline assignment: CDR1 ENHRY and CDR2 SYGVKD. The CDR3 has 12 amino acids. As DNA, the CDR3 is TGTGCCATCAGTGATGGCGGGGCTGAAGCTTTCTTT. Its protein product is CAISDGGAEAFF.

In its sample, this clonotype was seen a few times. CDR3 bases: TGCAGTGCTACCCCTTTACTAGCCGCCCAAGAGACCCAGTACTTC. Amino acid sequence: CSATPLLAAQETQYF. The V gene is TRBV20-1, the J gene TRBJ2-5, with D maybe TRBD2 (6 bases). This CDR3 spans 15 amino acids. V lost 4 bases and J lost 1, with 16 bases in between. Germline V gene sequence: CDR1 DFQATT, CDR2 SNEGSKA (reference sequence).

This clonotype has ten or more counts. The chain combines TRBV12-3 or TRBV12-4 with TRBJ1-2; D is undetermined. There are 15 residues in the CDR3. The V and J ends lost 5 bases and 1 base respectively, with 14 bases between them. As DNA, the CDR3 is TGTGCCAGCAGTCCCTCACTCGACAATAACTATGGCTACACCTTC. Translation gives CASSPSLDNNYGYTF.

CDR3 region: CASSHPSGLDTDTQYF. The CDR3 region has the DNA TGCGCCAGCAGCCACCCGAGCGGGTTGGACACAGATACGCAGTATTTT. The chain recombines TRBV4-1 with TRBJ2-3, with D perhaps TRBD2 (6 bases). The V gene lost 3 bases and the J gene lost 2 bases, with 15 bases spanning the gap. CDR3 size: 16 residues. Germline CDR1 reads MGHRA; CDR2 reads YSYEKL.

In this sample, this clonotype turned up many times. The chain recombines TRBV7-9 with TRBJ1-1; the D is unclear. Trimming pared 4 bases from V and 0 bases from J, leaving 12 bases between. This CDR3 comprises 15 residues. Germline values: CDR1 SEHNR, CDR2 FQNEAQ (reference sequence). CDR3 sequence: CASSSVFLMNTEAFF. CDR3 nucleotides: TGTGCCAGCAGCTCCGTCTTCCTTATGAACACTGAAGCTTTCTTT.

This clonotype appeared a few times. The chain is built from TRBV7-2 and TRBJ1-5; TRBD1 might be the D (5 bases). CDR3 length equals 16 residues. V gave up 1 base and J gave up 2 bases, with 12 bases separating them. The germline V gene has CDR1 SGHTA and CDR2 FQGNSA. CDR3 loop: CASSLVPGLGNQPQHF. CDR3 DNA: TGTGCCAGCAGCTTAGTTCCGGGGCTGGGCAATCAGCCCCAGCATTTT. The variable domain in full, completed from reference TRBV7-2 and TRBJ1-5, reads GAGVSQSPSNKVTEKGKDVELRCDPISGHTALYWYRQSLGQGLEFLIYFQGNSAPDKSGLPSDRFSAERTGGSVSTLTIQRTQQEDSAVYLCASSLVPGLGNQPQHFGDGTRLSIL.

The chain is built from TRBV6-5 and TRBJ2-7, with D perhaps TRBD1 (5 bases). The V end was cut by 4 bases, the J end by 4 bases, with 14 bases between. The CDR3 is 14 amino acids. CDR1 MNHEY and CDR2 SVGAGI come from the germline V gene. This chain's CDR3 is CASSFIGADYEQYV. The DNA of the CDR3 is TGTGCCAGCAGTTTCATTGGGGCGGATTACGAGCAGTACGTC.

This clonotype has at least ten counts. This chain uses TRBV5-6 with TRBJ2-2; D is unresolved. The germline gives CDR1 SGHDT, CDR2 YYEEEE. Trimming took off 3 bases at V and 3 bases at J, with 21 bases between the two ends. The CDR3 is made up of 18 amino acids. The CDR3 DNA is TGTGCCAGCAGCTCGGCTCCGGCTAGTGATGTGCACACCGGGGAGCTGTTTTTT. The encoded protein is CASSSAPASDVHTGELFF.

This clonotype was recorded a few times. The V gene is TRBV19, the J gene TRBJ1-1; 7 bases match TRBD1. V lost 6 bases and J lost 1; bases outside the gene matches: 2. Looked up from germline, CDR1 is LNHDA and CDR2 is SQIVND (reference sequence). The CDR3 length is 13 residues. CDR3 sequence reads: CASSWTGNTEAFF. The DNA for the CDR3 is TGTGCCAGTAGCTGGACAGGGAACACTGAAGCTTTCTTT.